One sample yielded the 9 T cell receptor beta chains listed below, sequenced in a study of metastatic and nonmetastatic thyroid tumors. Patients were all untreated before their thyroid surgery. TCRdb re-processed the PCR reads through MiXCR. The repertoire holds some 17,000 clones, with roughly 21% as singletons. Material for sequencing was adjacent normal tissue. Source of these receptors: a female donor with papillary thyroid cancer or a benign thyroid nodule (not recorded which). Some clones in this sample may be carry-over from other donors' samples.

The chain carries TRBV14 and TRBJ2-2; D tentatively reads TRBD1 or TRBD2 (5 bases each). The germline V gene has CDR1 SGHDN and CDR2 FVKESK. V shed 3 bases and J shed 5 bases, with 19 bases lying between them. The CDR3 is 17 residues long. The CDR3 spells CASSQGTSPKWTGELFF. CDR3 coding DNA: TGTGCCAGCAGCCAGGGGACCAGTCCGAAGTGGACCGGGGAGCTGTTTTTT.

This clone is deemed medium-sized (0.01 to 0.1%). The CDR3 spells CSARGQGYSKYEQYF. CDR3 DNA: TGCAGTGCTAGAGGACAGGGTTACAGTAAATACGAGCAGTACTTC. The chain uses TRBV20-1 and TRBJ2-7; TRBD1 aligns across 7 bases. Trimming at V came to 1 base and at J to 4 bases, leaving 10 bases not matched to a gene. Germline V gives CDR1 DFQATT, CDR2 SNEGSKA (reference sequence). CDR3 length: 15 amino acids.

This clone was detected many times. The rearrangement uses TRBV29-1 and TRBJ2-1; 14 positions match TRBD2. J gave up 4 bases and V 1 base, and 6 bases lay outside the gene matches. The CDR3 spans 17 residues. Per germline, CDR1 SQVTM and CDR2 ANQGSEA. The CDR3 DNA follows: TGCAGCGTTGAAGGCGGACTAGCGGGAGGCCTATACAATGAGCAGTTCTTC. Its translation is CSVEGGLAGGLYNEQFF.

The chain has TRBV9 and TRBJ2-2; 7 bases agree with TRBD1. The CDR3 extends over 17 amino acids. Germline V gene lookup returns CDR1 SGDLS and CDR2 YYNGEE. With V trimmed by 5 bases and J by 5 bases, 15 bases remained unmatched. CDR3 DNA sequence: TGTGCCAGCAGAGAAACAGGGGAGCCGGGGAAAACCGGGGAGCTGTTTTTT. Translating gives CASRETGEPGKTGELFF.

This clone was counted between two and nine times. The chain is built from TRBV20-1 and TRBJ2-1; D is perhaps TRBD1 (6 bases). Trimming left V 4 bases short and J 5 bases short, with 21 bases between. The CDR3 loop spans 16 amino acids. Germline CDR1 and CDR2: DFQATT and SNEGSKA (reference sequence). The CDR3 spells CSATGHSGVSDNEQFF. The CDR3 DNA is TGCAGTGCTACTGGACATTCAGGGGTGTCCGACAATGAGCAGTTCTTC.

This clone is medium-sized in the sample. This rearrangement joins TRBV28 to TRBJ2-3, with D uncertain. Germline CDR1 reads MDHEN; CDR2 reads SYDVKM. V lost 6 bases and J 3 bases, leaving 13 bases between the germline ends. The CDR3 loop spans 14 amino acids. This CDR3 is CASSLEVGTDTQYF. CDR3 sequence (DNA): TGTGCCAGCAGCCTTGAGGTCGGGACAGATACGCAGTATTTT.

As concerns this clone: A much more abundant neighbour one base away suggests this may be a read error. CDR3 loop: CASTPYTHTQYF. DNA of the CDR3: TGTGCCAGCACCCCCTACACGCATACGCAGTATTTT. The chain couples TRBV7-8 to TRBJ2-3; D unresolved. Trimming left V 7 bases short and J 7 bases short, with 12 bases between. The V gene's germline CDR1 is SGHVS and CDR2 FQNEAQ. This CDR3 region has 12 residues.

As for this clone: Sequence at one end of the junction differs from germline and may be a read error. V usage is TRBV5-1 and J usage is TRBJ2-5, with D perhaps matching TRBD1 (6 bases). Germline values: CDR1 SGHRS, CDR2 YFSETQ. This CDR3 is built from 17 residues. This chain's CDR3 is CASRLGRDTGYQETQYF. For the CDR3, the DNA is TGCGCCAGCAGATTGGGCCGGGACACGGGGTACCAAGAGACCCAGTACTTC.

This clone was seen only a few times. The chain couples TRBV30 to TRBJ2-7; tentative D call: TRBD1 (5 bases). This CDR3 region has 12 residues. V shed 2 bases and J shed 5 bases, with 10 bases lying between them. Germline values: CDR1 GTSNPN, CDR2 SVGIG (reference sequence). The CDR3 DNA reads as TGTGCCTGGAGTAGGGGATGGGACGAGCAGTACTTC. Residues: CAWSRGWDEQYF.